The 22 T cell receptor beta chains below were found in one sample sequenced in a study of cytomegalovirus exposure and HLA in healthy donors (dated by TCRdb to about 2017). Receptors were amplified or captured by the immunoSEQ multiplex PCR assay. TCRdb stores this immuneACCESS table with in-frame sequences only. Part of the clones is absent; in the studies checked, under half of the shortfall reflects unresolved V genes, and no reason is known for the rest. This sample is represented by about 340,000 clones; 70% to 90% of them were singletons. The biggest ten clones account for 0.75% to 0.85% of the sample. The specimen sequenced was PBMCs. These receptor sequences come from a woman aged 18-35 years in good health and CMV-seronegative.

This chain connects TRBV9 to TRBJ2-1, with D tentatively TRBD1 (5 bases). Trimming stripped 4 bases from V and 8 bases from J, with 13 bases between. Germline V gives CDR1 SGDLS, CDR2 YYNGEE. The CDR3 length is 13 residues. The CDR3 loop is CASSMRQGDEQFF. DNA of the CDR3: TGTGCCAGCAGCATGAGGCAGGGCGATGAGCAGTTCTTC. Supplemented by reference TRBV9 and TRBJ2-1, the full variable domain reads DSGVTQTPKHLITATGQRVTLRCSPRSGDLSVYWYQQSLDQGLQFLIQYYNGEERAKGNILERFSAQQFPDLHSELNLSSLELGDSALYFCASSMRQGDEQFFGPGTRLTVL.

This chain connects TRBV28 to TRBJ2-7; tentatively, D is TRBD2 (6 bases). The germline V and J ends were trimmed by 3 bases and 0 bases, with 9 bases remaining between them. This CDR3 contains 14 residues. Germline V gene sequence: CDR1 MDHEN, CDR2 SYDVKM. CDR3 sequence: CASSFAGSSYEQYF. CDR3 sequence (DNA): TGTGCCAGCAGTTTCGCGGGAAGCTCCTACGAGCAGTACTTC.

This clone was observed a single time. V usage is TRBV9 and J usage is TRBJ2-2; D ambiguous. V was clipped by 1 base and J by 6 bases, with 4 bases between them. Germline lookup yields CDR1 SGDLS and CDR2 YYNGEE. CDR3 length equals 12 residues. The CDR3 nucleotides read TGTGCCAGCAGCGTATCAGCCGGGGAGCTGTTTTTT. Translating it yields CASSVSAGELFF.

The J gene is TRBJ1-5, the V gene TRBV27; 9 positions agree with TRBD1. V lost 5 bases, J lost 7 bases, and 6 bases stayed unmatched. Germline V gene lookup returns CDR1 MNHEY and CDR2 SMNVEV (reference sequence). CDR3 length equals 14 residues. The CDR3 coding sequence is TGTGCCAGCAGTGTACAGGGGGCTGGACAGCCCCAGCATTTT. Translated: CASSVQGAGQPQHF.

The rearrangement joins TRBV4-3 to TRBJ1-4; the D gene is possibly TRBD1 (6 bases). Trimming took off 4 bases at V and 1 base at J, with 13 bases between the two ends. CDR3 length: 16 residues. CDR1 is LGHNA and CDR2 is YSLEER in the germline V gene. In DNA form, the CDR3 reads TGCGCCAGCAGCCCGAGCAGGGGAGTAACTAATGAAAAACTGTTTTTT. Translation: CASSPSRGVTNEKLFF.

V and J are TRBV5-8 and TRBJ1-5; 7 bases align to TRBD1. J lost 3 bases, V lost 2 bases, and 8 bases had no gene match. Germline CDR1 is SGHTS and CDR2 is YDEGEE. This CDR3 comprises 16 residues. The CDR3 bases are TGTGCCAGCAGCTTAGGACAGGCCGCGCACAATCAGCCCCAGCATTTT. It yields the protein CASSLGQAAHNQPQHF. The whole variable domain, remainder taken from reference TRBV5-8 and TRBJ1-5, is EAGVTQSPTHLIKTRGQQATLRCSPISGHTSVYWYQQALGLGLQFLLWYDEGEERNRGNFPPRFSGRQFPNYSSELNVNALELEDSALYLCASSLGQAAHNQPQHFGDGTRLSIL.

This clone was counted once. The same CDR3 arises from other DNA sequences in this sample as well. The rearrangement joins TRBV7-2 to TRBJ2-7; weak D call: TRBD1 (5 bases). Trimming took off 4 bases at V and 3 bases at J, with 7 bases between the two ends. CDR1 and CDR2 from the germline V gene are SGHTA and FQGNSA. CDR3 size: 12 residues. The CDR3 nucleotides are TGTGCCAGCAGCTCCCAGGGCTACGAGCAGTACTTC. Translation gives CASSSQGYEQYF.

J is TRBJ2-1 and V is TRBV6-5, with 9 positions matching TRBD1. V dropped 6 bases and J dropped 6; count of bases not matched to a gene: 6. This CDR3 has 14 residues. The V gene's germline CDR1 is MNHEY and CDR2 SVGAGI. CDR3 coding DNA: TGTGCCAGCAGAAGGGGACAGGGACCCAATGAGCAGTTCTTC. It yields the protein CASRRGQGPNEQFF.

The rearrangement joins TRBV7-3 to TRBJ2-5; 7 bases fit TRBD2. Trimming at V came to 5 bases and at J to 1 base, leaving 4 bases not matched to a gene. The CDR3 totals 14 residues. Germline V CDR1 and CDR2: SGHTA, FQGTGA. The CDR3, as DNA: TGTGCCAGCAGCCCCAGCGGGACCCAAGAGACCCAGTACTTC. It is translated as CASSPSGTQETQYF.

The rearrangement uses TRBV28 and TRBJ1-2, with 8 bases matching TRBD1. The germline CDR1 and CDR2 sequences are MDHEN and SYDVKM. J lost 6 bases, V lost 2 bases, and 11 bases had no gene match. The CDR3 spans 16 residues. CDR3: CASSLAQDRVFHGYTF. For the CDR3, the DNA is TGTGCCAGCAGTTTAGCCCAGGACAGGGTTTTTCATGGCTACACCTTC.

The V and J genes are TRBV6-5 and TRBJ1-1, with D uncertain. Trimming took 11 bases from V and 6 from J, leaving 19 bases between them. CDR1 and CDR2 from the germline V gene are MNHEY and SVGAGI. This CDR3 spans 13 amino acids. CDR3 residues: CAAYQTGLSEAFF. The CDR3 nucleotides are TGTGCCGCGTACCAAACCGGTCTATCTGAAGCTTTCTTT.

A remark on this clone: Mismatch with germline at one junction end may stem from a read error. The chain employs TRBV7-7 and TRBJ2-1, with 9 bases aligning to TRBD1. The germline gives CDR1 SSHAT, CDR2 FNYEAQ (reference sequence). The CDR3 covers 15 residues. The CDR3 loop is CASSAGQGTYNEQFF. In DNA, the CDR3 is TGTGCTAGCAGCGCGGGACAGGGAACCTACAATGAGCAGTTCTTC.

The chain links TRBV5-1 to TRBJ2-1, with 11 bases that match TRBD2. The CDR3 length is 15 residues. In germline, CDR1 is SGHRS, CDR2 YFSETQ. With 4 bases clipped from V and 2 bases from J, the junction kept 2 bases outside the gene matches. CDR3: CASSPTSGTYNEQFF. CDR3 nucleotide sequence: TGCGCCAGCAGCCCGACTAGCGGGACCTACAATGAGCAGTTCTTC.

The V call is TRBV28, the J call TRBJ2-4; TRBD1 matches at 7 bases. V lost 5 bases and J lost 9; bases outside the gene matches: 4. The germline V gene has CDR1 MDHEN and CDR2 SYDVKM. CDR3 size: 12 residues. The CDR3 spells CASSPPGGIQYF. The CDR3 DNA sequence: TGTGCCAGCAGTCCCCCAGGGGGCATTCAGTACTTC.

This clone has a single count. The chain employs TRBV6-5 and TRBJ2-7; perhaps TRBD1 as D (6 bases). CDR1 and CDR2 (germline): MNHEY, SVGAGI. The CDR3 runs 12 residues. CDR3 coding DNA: TGTGCTTCCCAGACAGGCTCCTACGAGCAGTACTTC. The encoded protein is CASQTGSYEQYF.

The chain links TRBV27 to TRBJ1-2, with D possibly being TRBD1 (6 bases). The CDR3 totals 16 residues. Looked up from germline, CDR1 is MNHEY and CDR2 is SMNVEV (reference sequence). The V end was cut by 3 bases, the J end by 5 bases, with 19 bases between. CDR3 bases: TGTGCCAGCAGTTTGGCAGGGGTGACCACGGGATATGGCTACACCTTC. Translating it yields CASSLAGVTTGYGYTF.

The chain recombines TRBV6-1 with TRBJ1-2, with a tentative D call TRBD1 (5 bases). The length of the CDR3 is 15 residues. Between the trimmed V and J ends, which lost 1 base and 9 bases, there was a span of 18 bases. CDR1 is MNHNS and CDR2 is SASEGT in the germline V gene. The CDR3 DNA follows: TGTGCCAGCAGTGAAGAGTGGATAGGGGTCGTTAGCTACACCTTC. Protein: CASSEEWIGVVSYTF.

CDR3 bases: TGCGCCAGCTCAGAGGTCGGGACAGCCGCCTACGAGCAGTACTTC. Protein: CASSEVGTAAYEQYF. V and J are TRBV5-1 and TRBJ2-7; 7 positions match TRBD1. The length of the CDR3 is 15 residues. Germline V gene sequence: CDR1 SGHRS, CDR2 YFSETQ. V lost 7 bases to trimming and J lost 2 bases; unmatched junction nucleotides: 12.

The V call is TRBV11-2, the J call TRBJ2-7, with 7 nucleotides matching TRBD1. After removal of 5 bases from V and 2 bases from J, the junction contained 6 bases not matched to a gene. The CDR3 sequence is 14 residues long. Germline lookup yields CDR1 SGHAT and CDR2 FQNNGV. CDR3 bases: TGTGCCAGCAGCACACAGGGGAATACCTACGAGCAGTACTTC. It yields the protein CASSTQGNTYEQYF.

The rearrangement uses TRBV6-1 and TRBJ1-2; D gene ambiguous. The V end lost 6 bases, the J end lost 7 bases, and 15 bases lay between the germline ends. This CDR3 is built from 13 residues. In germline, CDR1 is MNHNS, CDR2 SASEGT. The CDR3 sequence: CASRSQPTGGYTF. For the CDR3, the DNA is TGTGCCAGCAGAAGCCAACCTACGGGTGGCTACACCTTC.

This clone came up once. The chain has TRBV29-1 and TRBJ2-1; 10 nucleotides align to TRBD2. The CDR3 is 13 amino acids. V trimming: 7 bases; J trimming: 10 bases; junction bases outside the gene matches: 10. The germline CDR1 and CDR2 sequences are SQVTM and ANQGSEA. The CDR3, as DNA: TGCAGCGCACACCCCGGGACTAGCGTAGAGCAGTTCTTC. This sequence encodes CSAHPGTSVEQFF.

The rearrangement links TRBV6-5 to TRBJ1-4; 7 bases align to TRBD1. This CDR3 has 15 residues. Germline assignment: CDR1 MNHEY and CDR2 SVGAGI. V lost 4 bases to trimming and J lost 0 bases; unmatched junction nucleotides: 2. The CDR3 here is CASSLDRATNEKLFF. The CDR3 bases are TGTGCCAGCAGTTTAGACAGGGCAACTAATGAAAAACTGTTTTTT.